This TCR beta chain was sequenced for a study of blood T cell repertoires in COVID-19. Study context: T cells, B-cell-depleted T cells, or PBMCs supplied cDNA or gDNA.

Per the original methods: Researchers report that nucleated cell counts were estimated from reference gene primer amplification. TCRdb's copy holds only in-frame clones and misses some; the assay was immunoSEQ multiplex PCR. The DNA gave D and trimming, while V, J and clone size come from that table. The table includes roughly 300,000 clones, 92% detected once. This CDR3 spans 14 amino acids. Germline loops: CDR1 SGHDT, CDR2 YYEEEE. V gave up 4 bases and J gave up 2 bases, with 12 bases separating them. This clone has only one observation. Sequencing was carried out using PBMCs or T cells enriched from blood (not recorded which). This sequence was found in a woman aged 30 to 39 who had recovered from COVID-19. The V gene is TRBV5-6, the J gene TRBJ1-2, with D possibly being TRBD1 (5 bases). The CDR3 spells CASSLGTGNYGYTF. For the CDR3, the DNA is TGTGCCAGCAGCCTGGGGACGGGAAACTATGGCTACACCTTC. The full variable domain, completed using reference TRBV5-6 and TRBJ1-2, is DAGVTQSPTHLIKTRGQQVTLRCSPKSGHDTVSWYQQALGQGPQFIFQYYEEEERQRGNFPDRFSGHQFPNYSSELNVNALLLGDSALYLCASSLGTGNYGYTFGSGTRLTVV.